This is a list of T cell receptor beta chains from one sample in a study of OX40 agonist ivuxolimab in advanced cancers. Here immunoSEQ multiplex PCR was the method, and the copy in TCRdb shows in-frame clones only, minus some. The profile covers over 45,000 clones, with just under 85% appearing a single time and over 2.5% taken by the ten largest. The sequenced sample was CD4+ or CD8+ T cells sorted from blood, obtained in a trial of the OX40 agonist ivuxolimab. These receptors came from an adult with an advanced solid tumor such as melanoma, head and neck, liver or kidney cancer. CDR3s include the opening cysteine and the closing phenylalanine or tryptophan. The D gene is left open where the match is weak. For some rows the clone size is stated as once, few or many, or as a class when expanded; others skip it.

size	D	V	J	length	DNA	CDR3
.	.	TRBV11-3	TRBJ1-4	10	TGTGCCAGCAGCTTGAGTCGTAGGGTTTTT	CASSLSRRVF
.	.	TRBV4-2	TRBJ1-5	17	TGTGCCAGCAGCCAAGAAGTAGTGAGCAGGGAGTATCAGCCCCAGCATTTT	CASSQEVVSREYQPQHF
.	.	TRBV19	TRBJ1-5	15	TGTGCCAGTAGTAGGGCCCTCTATAGCAATCAGCCCCAGCATTTT	CASSRALYSNQPQHF
.	.	TRBV4-2	TRBJ2-3	16	TGTGCCAGCAGCCAAGATCTGCCGGGACACTCAGATACGCAGTATTTT	CASSQDLPGHSDTQYF
.	TRBD1	TRBV19	TRBJ2-7	16	TGTGCCAGTAGTCTCGCCGGGACAGGGGATGGTTACGAGCAGTACTTC	CASSLAGTGDGYEQYF
.	.	TRBV9	TRBJ1-2	17	TGTGCCAGCAGCCCTAGCCCGTGGCAGGTAGGAGCCTATGGCTACACCTTC	CASSPSPWQVGAYGYTF
.	.	TRBV7-3	TRBJ2-5	12	TGTGCCAGCAGTAGCGGAGGGGGGGCCCAGTACTTC	CASSSGGGAQYF
few	.	TRBV7-2	TRBJ2-3	15	TGTGCCAGCAGCTTATTGGGGCAGGCCAGGGATACGCAGTATTTT	CASSLLGQARDTQYF
.	.	TRBV11-2	TRBJ2-7	15	TGTGCCAGCAGCTTGGGCCCCCCCATATCCTACCAGCAGTACTTC	CASSLGPPISYQQYF
few	.	TRBV19	TRBJ1-1	15	TGTGCCAGTAGTATAAGTCTACAGGGAGGGCAGGGAGCTTTCTTT	CASSISLQGGQGAFF
few	TRBD1	TRBV18	TRBJ1-6	15	TGTGCCAGCTCTCGCCCGACAGGGGACGGATCACCCCTCCACTTT	CASSRPTGDGSPLHF
.	.	TRBV6-6	TRBJ1-2	13	TGTGCCAGCAGTTATGATCGGGGAGGAAGCTACACCTTC	CASSYDRGGSYTF
.	.	TRBV5-5	TRBJ1-2	14	TGTGCCAGCAGCTTGATGACAGGCCTCATAGGCTACACCTTC	CASSLMTGLIGYTF